What follows are 4 T cell receptor beta chains derived from one specimen sequenced in a study of cytomegalovirus exposure and HLA in healthy donors (dated by TCRdb to the late 2010s). Library method: the immunoSEQ multiplex PCR assay. TCRdb obtained this table from immuneACCESS and retained in-frame rearrangements with V and J assigned. These tables miss some clones; where compared with another copy, unresolved V genes account for less than half of the shortfall, and the remainder is unexplained. This sample holds 71,000 or so clones; approximately 93% were observed only once. Approximately 1.3% of the sample is taken by the ten largest. What was sequenced was PBMCs. These receptors were obtained from a man between 18 and 29 years old in good health and CMV-seropositive.

The genes are TRBV18 and TRBJ2-5, with TRBD1 identical over 7 bases. J lost 7 bases, V lost 6 bases, and 8 bases had no gene match. Germline V gives CDR1 KGHSH, CDR2 LQKENI. This CDR3 comprises 13 residues. The CDR3 sequence: CASSLEGAGTQYF. As DNA, the CDR3 is TGTGCCAGCTCTCTCGAGGGGGCGGGGACCCAGTACTTC.

The chain employs TRBV5-1 and TRBJ2-2; 7 bases agree with TRBD2. The V segment lost 4 bases and the J segment 6 bases; nucleotides outside the gene matches: 12. Germline V CDR1 and CDR2: SGHRS, YFSETQ. The CDR3 runs to 16 residues. The CDR3 DNA sequence: TGCGCCAGCAGCCCCAACCGGGACTATCGGGCCGGGGAGCTGTTTTTT. Amino acid sequence: CASSPNRDYRAGELFF. Drawing the rest from reference TRBV5-1 and TRBJ2-2, the complete variable domain is KAGVTQTPRYLIKTRGQQVTLSCSPISGHRSVSWYQQTPGQGLQFLFEYFSETQRNKGNFPGRFSGRQFSNSRSEMNVSTLELGDSALYLCASSPNRDYRAGELFFGEGSRLTVL.

This chain joins TRBV29-1 and TRBJ1-2; a possible D gene is TRBD1 (5 bases). This CDR3 is 12 amino acids long. Trimming took off 6 bases at V and 8 bases at J, with 16 bases between the two ends. Per germline, CDR1 SQVTM and CDR2 ANQGSEA. The CDR3, as DNA: TGCAGCGTCGAGACAGTCCTGGAGGGCTACACCTTC. Its translation is CSVETVLEGYTF.

This chain links TRBV9 with TRBJ2-5, with 10 positions matching TRBD2. CDR3 length: 15 residues. Trimming at V came to 4 bases and at J to 4 bases, leaving 7 bases not matched to a gene. Per germline, CDR1 SGDLS and CDR2 YYNGEE. CDR3 nucleotides: TGTGCCAGCAGCCCCTGGTCTAGCGGGAGAGAGACCCAGTACTTC. Translated, it gives CASSPWSSGRETQYF.